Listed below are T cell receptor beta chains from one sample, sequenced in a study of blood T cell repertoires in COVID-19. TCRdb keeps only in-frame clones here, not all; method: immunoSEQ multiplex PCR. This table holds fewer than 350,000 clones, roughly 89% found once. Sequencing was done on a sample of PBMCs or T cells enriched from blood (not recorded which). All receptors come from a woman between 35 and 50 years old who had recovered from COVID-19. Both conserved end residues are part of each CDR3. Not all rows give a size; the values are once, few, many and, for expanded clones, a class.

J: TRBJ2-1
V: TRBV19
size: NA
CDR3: CASSAPQRYNEQFF

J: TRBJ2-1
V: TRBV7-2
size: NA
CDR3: CASSFRLGSSYNEQFF

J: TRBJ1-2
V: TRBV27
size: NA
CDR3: CASSLFGGKHGYTF

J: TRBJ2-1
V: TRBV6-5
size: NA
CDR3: CASSYAIRGDNEQFF

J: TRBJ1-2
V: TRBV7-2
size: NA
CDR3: CASSLVGSGSLRGYTF

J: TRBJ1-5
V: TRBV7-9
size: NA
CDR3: CASSFLTGTHGNQPQHF

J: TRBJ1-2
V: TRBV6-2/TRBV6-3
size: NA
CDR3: CASSPQGAGYGYTF

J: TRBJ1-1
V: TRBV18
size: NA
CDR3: CASSPEGANTEAFF

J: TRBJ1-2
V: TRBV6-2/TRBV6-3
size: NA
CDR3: CASSYHPDRAYGYTF

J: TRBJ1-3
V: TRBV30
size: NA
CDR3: CAWEDRANTIYF

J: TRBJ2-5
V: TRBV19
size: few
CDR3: CASMGRGETQYF

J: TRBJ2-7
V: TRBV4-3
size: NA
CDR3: CASSRLTSGYEQYF

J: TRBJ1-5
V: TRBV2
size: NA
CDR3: CASSEASSNQPQHF

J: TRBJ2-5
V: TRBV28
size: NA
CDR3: CASSLARGTGEGGLALETQYF

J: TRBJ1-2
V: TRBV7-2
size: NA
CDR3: CASSPQQGVDYGYTF

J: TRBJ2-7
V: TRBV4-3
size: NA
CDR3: CASSQGQANYEQYF

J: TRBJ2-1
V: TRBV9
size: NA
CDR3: CASSDPSGGFYNEQFF

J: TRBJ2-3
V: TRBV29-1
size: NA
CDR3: CSAQGQRYTDTQYF

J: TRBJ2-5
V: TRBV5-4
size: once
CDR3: CASSSGQLQETQYF

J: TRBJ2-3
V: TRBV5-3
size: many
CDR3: CARSLGLAVGPGGTDTQYF

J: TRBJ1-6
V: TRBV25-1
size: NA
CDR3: CASSESKRLSPLHF

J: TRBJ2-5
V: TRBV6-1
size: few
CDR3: CASSDQLAPGETQYF

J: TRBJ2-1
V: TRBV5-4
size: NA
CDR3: CASSLPLAGYNEQFF

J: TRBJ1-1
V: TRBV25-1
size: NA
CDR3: CASREGGTEAFF

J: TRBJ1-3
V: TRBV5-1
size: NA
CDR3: CASSVSGTASGNTIYF

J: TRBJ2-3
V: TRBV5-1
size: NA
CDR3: CASTRQRTDTQYF

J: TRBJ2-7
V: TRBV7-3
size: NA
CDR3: CASSLVGTGDEQYF

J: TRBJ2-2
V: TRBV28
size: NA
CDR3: CASRRVVLDTGELFF

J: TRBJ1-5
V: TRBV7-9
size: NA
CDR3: CASSSSTQPGLKPQHF

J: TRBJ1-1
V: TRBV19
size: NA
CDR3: CASSIGGNAEAFF

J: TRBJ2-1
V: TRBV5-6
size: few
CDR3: CASSFSGSPSYNEQFF

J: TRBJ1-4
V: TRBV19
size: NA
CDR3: CASSDGTANEKLFF

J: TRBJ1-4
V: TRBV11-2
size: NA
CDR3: CASSSGQYGKLFF

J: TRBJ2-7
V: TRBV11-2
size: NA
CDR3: CASSSGLAGVGEQYF

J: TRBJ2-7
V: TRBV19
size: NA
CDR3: CASRQTGLFDNEQYF

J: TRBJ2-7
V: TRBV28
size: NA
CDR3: CASFGGGTGYEQYF

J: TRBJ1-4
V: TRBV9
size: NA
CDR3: CASSITGARNEKLFF

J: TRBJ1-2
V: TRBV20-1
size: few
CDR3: CSASIRGYYGYTF

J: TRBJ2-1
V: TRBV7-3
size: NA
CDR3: CASSLSGAGGDNEQFF

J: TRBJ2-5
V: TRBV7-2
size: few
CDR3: CASSASPRGTQETQYF

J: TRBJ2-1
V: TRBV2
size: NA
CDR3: CASNPSRSSYNEQFF

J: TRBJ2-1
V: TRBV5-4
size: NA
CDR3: CASSFKGNEQFF

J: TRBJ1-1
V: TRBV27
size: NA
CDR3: CASSLVGTATNTEAFF

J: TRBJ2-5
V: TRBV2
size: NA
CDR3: CASSSDSQETQYF

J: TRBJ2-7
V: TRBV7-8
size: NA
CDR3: CASSSPLIPGDEQYF

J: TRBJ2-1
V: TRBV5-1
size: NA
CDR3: CASSLRPTEEDEQFF